The 28 T cell receptor beta chains reported below all come from one sample, sequenced in a study of shared clonotypes between healthy human individuals (dated by TCRdb to 2018 to 2021). Library preparation was by the immunoSEQ multiplex PCR assay. TCRdb took this table from immuneACCESS and kept in-frame rearrangements with V and J called. Such tables lack part of the clones; where checked against another copy, unresolved V genes explain under half of the gap, and the rest is unexplained. In all, the sample holds 500,000 to 650,000 clones, and around 81% of those were seen once. 9.5% to 15% of the sample goes to the ten largest clones. Sequencing was carried out using PBMCs. The origin of the receptors is a woman in her 40s in good health. Some clones in this sample may be carry-over from other donors' samples.

The chain recombines TRBV5-1 with TRBJ1-2; 7 nucleotides agree with TRBD1. J lost 4 bases, V lost 3 bases, and 3 bases had no gene match. The CDR3 is 13 residues long. The V gene's germline CDR1 is SGHRS and CDR2 YFSETQ. This CDR3 is CASSSGQVYGYTF. The CDR3 nucleotides read TGCGCCAGCAGCTCCGGACAGGTCTATGGCTACACCTTC. The whole variable domain, filled in from reference TRBV5-1 and TRBJ1-2, reads KAGVTQTPRYLIKTRGQQVTLSCSPISGHRSVSWYQQTPGQGLQFLFEYFSETQRNKGNFPGRFSGRQFSNSRSEMNVSTLELGDSALYLCASSSGQVYGYTFGSGTRLTVV.

This clone came up once. V is TRBV2 and J is TRBJ1-1; D unresolved. The CDR3 is 14 amino acids. Trimming shortened V by 2 bases and J by 10 bases, and 17 bases separated the two germline ends. Germline V lookup: CDR1 SNHLY, CDR2 FYNNEI. The CDR3 DNA sequence: TGTGCCAGCAGTGAATCTAGCGGGAGTCGGAGAGCTTTCTTT. Protein product: CASSESSGSRRAFF.

This clone has a count of ten or more. The chain uses TRBV5-8 and TRBJ1-5; TRBD1 aligns across 9 bases. CDR1 and CDR2 (germline): SGHTS, YDEGEE. The CDR3 sequence is 17 residues long. Losses at the gene ends were 1 base for V and 1 base for J; bases not matched to a gene: 6. This chain's CDR3 is CASSLWTGDGSNQPQHF. The DNA of the CDR3 is TGTGCCAGCAGCTTGTGGACAGGGGATGGCAGCAATCAGCCCCAGCATTTT.

The chain is built from TRBV18 and TRBJ1-1, with 9 bases fitting TRBD1. The CDR3 consists of 13 residues. J gave up 11 bases and V 4 bases, and 8 bases lay outside the gene matches. Germline lookup yields CDR1 KGHSH and CDR2 LQKENI. The CDR3 DNA reads as TGTGCCAGCTCACTAAGGGACAGGGATGTGGCTTTCTTT. Amino acid sequence: CASSLRDRDVAFF.

This clone occurred once. The sample contains more than one DNA sequence encoding this CDR3. CDR3 sequence reads: CASSLGNEQFF. The CDR3 bases are TGTGCCAGCAGTTTAGGGAATGAGCAGTTCTTC. The J gene is TRBJ2-1, the V gene TRBV28; D gene unclear. The ends were cut back, 2 bases at V and 7 bases at J, with 3 bases in the middle. Germline-derived CDR1 and CDR2 are MDHEN and SYDVKM. The CDR3 runs to 11 residues.

The chain joins TRBV5-1 to TRBJ2-3; 11 nucleotides agree with TRBD2. CDR3 length: 16 amino acids. The trim removed 6 bases at V and 4 bases at J, leaving 10 bases unmatched. The V gene's germline CDR1 is SGHRS and CDR2 YFSETQ. The CDR3 DNA sequence: TGCGCCAGCACCCAAACGACTAGCGGGAATGCAGATACGCAGTATTTT. It is translated as CASTQTTSGNADTQYF.

This chain links TRBV7-2 with TRBJ2-2; D gene unclear. Trimming stripped 5 bases from V and 5 bases from J, with 12 bases between. Per the germline V gene, CDR1 is SGHTA and CDR2 is FQGNSA. CDR3 length equals 14 residues. The CDR3 here is CASSQAWLTGELFF. Written as DNA, the CDR3 is TGTGCCAGCAGCCAAGCCTGGTTAACCGGGGAGCTGTTTTTT.

The V gene is TRBV6-4, the J gene TRBJ1-2, with 7 bases matching TRBD1. The CDR3 consists of 12 residues. The V segment lost 5 bases and the J segment 7 bases; nucleotides outside the gene matches: 4. CDR1 and CDR2 (germline): MRHNA, SNTAGT. The CDR3 region is CASSQTGSGYTF. CDR3 DNA: TGTGCCAGCAGTCAGACAGGGAGTGGCTACACCTTC.

Comments on this clone: The junction differs from germline at one of its ends, possibly a read error. The V gene is TRBV30, the J gene TRBJ2-7; D possibly matches TRBD1 or TRBD2 (5 bases each). The CDR3 spans 14 residues. The V gene's germline CDR1 is GTSNPN and CDR2 SVGIG (reference sequence). CDR3 DNA sequence: TGTGCCTGGAGTGTACAACCTCTGGGGGACGAGCAGCACTTC. Protein: CAWSVQPLGDEQHF.

The gene calls are TRBV5-4 and TRBJ2-7; TRBD2 matches at 11 bases. Germline trimming cut 2 bases from V and 2 bases from J; bases unmatched to any gene: 6. The germline V gene encodes CDR1 SGHNT and CDR2 YYREEE (reference sequence). This CDR3 is 16 amino acids long. The CDR3 here is CASSFGWGLAAYEQYF. As DNA, the CDR3 is TGTGCCAGCAGCTTTGGTTGGGGACTAGCGGCCTACGAGCAGTACTTC.

The chain employs TRBV30 and TRBJ2-3; D might be TRBD1 or TRBD2, each matching 5 bases. The CDR3 covers 16 residues. V lost 2 bases to trimming and J lost 2 bases, with 17 bases between them. Germline assignment: CDR1 GTSNPN and CDR2 SVGIG (reference sequence). CDR3 in DNA: TGTGCCTGGAGTTGGGGCGAGGGGCTTTTCACAGATACGCAGTATTTT. It is translated as CAWSWGEGLFTDTQYF.

This chain connects TRBV19 to TRBJ2-3; 7 nucleotides align to TRBD2. The V gene end was trimmed by 6 bases and the J gene end by 3 bases; junction bases not matched to a gene: 6. Germline CDR1 reads LNHDA; CDR2 reads SQIVND (reference sequence). The CDR3 length is 14 residues. DNA for the CDR3: TGTGCCAGTAGAGGGCGGGAGTGGACAGATACGCAGTATTTT. Translating it yields CASRGREWTDTQYF. Filled out from reference TRBV19 and TRBJ2-3, the complete variable domain reads DGGITQSPKYLFRKEGQNVTLSCEQNLNHDAMYWYRQDPGQGLRLIYYSQIVNDFQKGDIAEGYSVSREKKESFPLTVTSAQKNPTAFYLCASRGREWTDTQYFGPGTRLTVL.

The rearrangement uses TRBV11-3 and TRBJ2-1; 7 bases align to TRBD2. From germline, CDR1 is SGHNT and CDR2 YENEEA. Losses at the gene ends were 1 base for V and 5 bases for J; bases not matched to a gene: 5. The CDR3 spans 15 residues. In nucleotides, the CDR3 is TGTGCCAGCAGCTTAGGAGGGCTAGCGGACAATGAGCAGTTCTTC. Protein: CASSLGGLADNEQFF.

In its sample, this clone was seen once. The rearrangement joins TRBV4-2 to TRBJ1-2; D gene uncertain. This CDR3 comprises 14 residues. The germline V gene has CDR1 LGHNA and CDR2 YNFKEQ. Trimming cost V 4 bases and J 4 bases, with 13 bases left between them. The CDR3 sequence: CASSRRTDRYGYTF. The CDR3 bases are TGTGCCAGCAGCCGACGGACGGACCGCTATGGCTACACCTTC.

The chain has TRBV29-1 and TRBJ2-5; either TRBD1 or TRBD2 may fit D (5 bases each). Germline-derived CDR1 and CDR2 are SQVTM and ANQGSEA. This CDR3 is 14 amino acids long. The V end lost 3 bases, the J end lost 5 bases, and 16 bases lay between the germline ends. CDR3 in DNA: TGCAGCGTTGATATTACGGGGCCCGGGGAGACCCAGTACTTC. It yields the protein CSVDITGPGETQYF.

This rearrangement joins TRBV5-6 to TRBJ1-5; 11 nucleotides agree with TRBD1. The CDR3 spans 16 residues. In germline, CDR1 is SGHDT, CDR2 YYEEEE. The V and J ends lost 1 base and 5 bases, in that order; junction bases with no gene match: 5. CDR3 DNA sequence: TGTGCCAGCAGCTTGTACGGGACAGGGGGATATCAGCCCCAGCATTTT. Protein product: CASSLYGTGGYQPQHF.

The count of this clone is one. V usage is TRBV2 and J usage is TRBJ1-6, with a weak D call TRBD1 (5 bases). Between the trimmed V and J ends, which lost 0 bases and 8 bases, there was a span of 11 bases. Looked up from germline, CDR1 is SNHLY and CDR2 is FYNNEI. The CDR3 is made up of 15 amino acids. In nucleotides, the CDR3 is TGTGCCAGCAGTGAAGCGCAGCCGACAGATTCACCCCTCCACTTT. Translation gives CASSEAQPTDSPLHF.

The chain uses TRBV29-1 and TRBJ2-7; TRBD2 aligns across 13 bases. V shed 4 bases and J 4 bases; nucleotides not matched to a gene: 7. Germline loops: CDR1 SQVTM, CDR2 ANQGSEA. The CDR3 has 15 residues. The CDR3: CSVGGTSGTGYEQYF. The CDR3 nucleotides are TGCAGCGTTGGAGGGACTAGCGGGACCGGTTACGAGCAGTACTTC.

The V call is TRBV6-1, the J call TRBJ1-2; unclear D gene. The CDR3 runs 13 residues. Trimming stripped 8 bases from V and 4 bases from J, with 14 bases between. Germline assignment: CDR1 MNHNS and CDR2 SASEGT. CDR3 sequence reads: CASRPDRPYGYTF. As DNA, the CDR3 is TGTGCCAGCCGCCCGGACCGCCCCTATGGCTACACCTTC.

The chain uses TRBV9 and TRBJ2-1; 11 bases are a match to TRBD2. Germline assignment: CDR1 SGDLS and CDR2 YYNGEE. V lost 0 bases and J lost 0; bases outside the gene matches: 17. This CDR3 contains 22 residues. CDR3 region: CASSVVAEGGTSGKNSYNEQFF. For the CDR3, the DNA is TGTGCCAGCAGCGTAGTAGCAGAGGGGGGGACTAGCGGAAAAAACTCCTACAATGAGCAGTTCTTC.

This clone was observed a handful of times. The chain employs TRBV28 and TRBJ2-5; 7 nucleotides line up with TRBD2. The V gene's germline CDR1 is MDHEN and CDR2 SYDVKM. The CDR3 has 15 amino acids. The junction had 9 bases not matched to a gene; V was cut back by 4 bases and J by 4 bases. The CDR3 coding sequence is TGTGCCAGCAGTTCCTCCTCGGGCGGGGGAGAGACCCAGTACTTC. It yields the protein CASSSSSGGGETQYF.

Comments on this clone: Other nucleotide sequences from this sample produce the same CDR3. The rearrangement links TRBV29-1 to TRBJ1-2, with D perhaps TRBD1 (6 bases). V lost 6 bases, J lost 5 bases, and 13 bases lay in between. This CDR3 has 12 amino acids. Germline CDR1 SQVTM, CDR2 ANQGSEA. The CDR3 here is CSVEGQGYGYTF. As DNA, the CDR3 is TGCAGCGTCGAGGGGCAGGGGTATGGCTACACCTTC.

In its sample, this clone was seen once. This likely reflects a read error, since a far larger clone is one base away. Lacking the conserved final phenylalanine or tryptophan, this CDR3 likely reflects a read error. The gene calls are TRBV30 and TRBJ1-2; no firm D call. V was clipped by 0 bases and J by 4 bases, with 12 bases between them. Germline assignment: CDR1 GTSNPN and CDR2 SVGIG (reference sequence). The CDR3 totals 14 residues. CDR3 loop: CAWSVGPSFYGYTS. The CDR3 region has the DNA TGTGCCTGGAGTGTCGGGCCTTCCTTCTATGGCTACACCTCC.

The CDR3 region has the DNA TGTGCCAGCAGTGAAGCCCCCGGGACAGTAGAGACCCAGTACTTC. Translating it yields CASSEAPGTVETQYF. This chain joins TRBV6-1 and TRBJ2-5; 7 bases fit TRBD1. Trimming took 0 bases from V and 4 from J; bases not matched to a gene: 5. Germline V CDR1 and CDR2: MNHNS, SASEGT. The length of the CDR3 is 15 residues.

This chain joins TRBV9 and TRBJ2-1; D is unclear. V was cut by 6 bases and J by 5 bases, with 12 bases left in between. The CDR3 runs 13 residues. CDR1 is SGDLS, CDR2 YYNGEE, per germline. In DNA form, the CDR3 reads TGTGCCAGCAACCACCGTAGCAACAATGAGCAGTTCTTC. Protein sequence: CASNHRSNNEQFF.

The chain employs TRBV4-2 and TRBJ2-7; D is perhaps TRBD2 (6 bases). V was trimmed by 4 bases and J by 4 bases, leaving 8 bases between them. CDR1 LGHNA and CDR2 YNFKEQ come from the germline V gene. CDR3 size: 12 residues. The CDR3 sequence: CASSPGTYEQYF. The DNA of the CDR3 is TGTGCCAGCAGCCCAGGGACTTACGAGCAGTACTTC.

Only one count was recorded for this clone. The chain carries TRBV28 and TRBJ1-5; 7 bases fit TRBD1. V shed 3 bases and J 1 base; nucleotides not matched to a gene: 6. From germline, CDR1 is MDHEN and CDR2 SYDVKM. The CDR3 has 16 amino acids. CDR3 bases: TGTGCCAGCAGTTTGTTAGGGGGCAGCAGCAATCAGCCCCAGCATTTT. Its protein is CASSLLGGSSNQPQHF.

There are a few counts of this clone. V and J are TRBV6-5 and TRBJ2-3; the match to TRBD1 covers 7 bases. Germline V gene data show CDR1 as MNHEY and CDR2 as SVGAGI. The CDR3 sequence is 15 residues long. After removal of 6 bases from V and 6 bases from J, the junction contained 12 bases not matched to a gene. CDR3 amino acids: CASSTGAARVDTQYF. The CDR3 nucleotides are TGTGCCAGCAGCACAGGGGCCGCAAGGGTCGATACGCAGTATTTT.